This TCR beta chain was profiled in a study of cytomegalovirus exposure and HLA in healthy donors. Across the whole study: A later analysis reported the approximately 120 validation repertoires used the same platform as the 666 first-cohort repertoires.

Findings of the study overall: The authors listed approximately 160 TCR beta chains as cytomegalovirus-associated. There were some public TCRs occurring in many donors, but most TCR sequences were rare. It was reportedly the case that the classifier diagnosed cytomegalovirus status with high specificity and sensitivity.

As to this clone: Its antigen remains unknown.

Here immunoSEQ multiplex PCR was the method, and the copy in TCRdb shows in-frame clones only, minus some. The data contain about 260,000 clones, about 90% of them singletons. Germline values: CDR1 MDHEN, CDR2 SYDVKM. The V gene lost 3 bases and the J gene lost 2 bases, with 10 bases spanning the gap. The CDR3 covers 14 residues. The sequence came from a woman in her twenties or thirties in good health and CMV-seronegative. Sequences were obtained from PBMCs. The chain has TRBV28 and TRBJ2-5; D possibly corresponds to TRBD2 (5 bases). This CDR3 reads CASSLIPGQETQYF. The CDR3 DNA follows: TGTGCCAGCAGTTTGATCCCGGGACAAGAGACCCAGTACTTC.